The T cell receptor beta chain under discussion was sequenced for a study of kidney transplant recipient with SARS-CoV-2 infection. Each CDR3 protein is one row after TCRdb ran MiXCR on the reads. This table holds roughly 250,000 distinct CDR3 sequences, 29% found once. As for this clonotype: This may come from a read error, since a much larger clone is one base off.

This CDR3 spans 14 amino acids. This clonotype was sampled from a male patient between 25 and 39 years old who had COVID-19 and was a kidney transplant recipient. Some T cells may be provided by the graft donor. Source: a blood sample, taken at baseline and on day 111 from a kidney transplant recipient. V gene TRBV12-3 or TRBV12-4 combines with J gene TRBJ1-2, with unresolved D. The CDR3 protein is CASGFEDGNYGYTF. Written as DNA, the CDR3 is TGTGCCAGCGGTTTCGAGGATGGTAACTATGGCTACACCTTC.